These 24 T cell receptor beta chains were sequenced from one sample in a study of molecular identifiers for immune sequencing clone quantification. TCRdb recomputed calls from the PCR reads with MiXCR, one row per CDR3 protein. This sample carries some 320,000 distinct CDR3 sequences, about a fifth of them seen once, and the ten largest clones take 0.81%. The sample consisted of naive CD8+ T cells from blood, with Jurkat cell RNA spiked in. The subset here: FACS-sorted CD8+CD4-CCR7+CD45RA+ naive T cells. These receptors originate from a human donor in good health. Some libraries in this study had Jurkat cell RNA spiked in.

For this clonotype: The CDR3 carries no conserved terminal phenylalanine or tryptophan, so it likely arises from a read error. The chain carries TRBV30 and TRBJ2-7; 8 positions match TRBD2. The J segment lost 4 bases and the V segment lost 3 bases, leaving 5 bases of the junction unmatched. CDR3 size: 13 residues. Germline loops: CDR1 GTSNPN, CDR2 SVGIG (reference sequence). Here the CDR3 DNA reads TGTGCCTGGAGCTCTAGCGGGCCATACGAGCAGTACCTC. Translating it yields CAWSSSGPYEQYL.

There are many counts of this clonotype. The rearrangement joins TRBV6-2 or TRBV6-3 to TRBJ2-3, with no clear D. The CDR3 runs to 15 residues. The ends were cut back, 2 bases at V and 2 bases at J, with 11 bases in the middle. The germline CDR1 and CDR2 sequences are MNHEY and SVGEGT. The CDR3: CASSYPWSDTDTQYF. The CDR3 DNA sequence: TGTGCCAGCAGTTACCCTTGGAGCGACACAGATACGCAGTATTTT.

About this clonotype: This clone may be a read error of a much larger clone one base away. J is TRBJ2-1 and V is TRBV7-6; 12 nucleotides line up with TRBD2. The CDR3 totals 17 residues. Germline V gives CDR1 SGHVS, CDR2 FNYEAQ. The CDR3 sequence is CASSPSPGLAGGGERFF. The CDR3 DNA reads TGTGCCAGCAGCCCTAGCCCGGGGCTAGCGGGAGGGGGTGAGCGGTTCTTC.

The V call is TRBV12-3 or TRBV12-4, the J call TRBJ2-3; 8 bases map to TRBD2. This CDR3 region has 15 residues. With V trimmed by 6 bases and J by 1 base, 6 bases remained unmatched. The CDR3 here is CASSQRERGTDTQYF. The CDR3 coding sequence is TGTGCCAGCAGCCAGCGGGAGAGAGGCACAGATACGCAGTATTTT.

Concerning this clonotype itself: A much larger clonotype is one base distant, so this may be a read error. CDR3 sequence: CAPYRLNYGYTF. The CDR3 DNA reads TGTGCCCCCTACCGTTTAAACTATGGCTACACCTTC. The chain uses TRBV19 and TRBJ1-2; no definite D call. The length of the CDR3 is 12 residues. Germline V gene sequence: CDR1 LNHDA, CDR2 SQIVND (reference sequence). V was trimmed by 11 bases and J by 2 bases, leaving 12 bases between them. Filled out from reference TRBV19 and TRBJ1-2, the complete variable domain reads DGGITQSPKYLFRKEGQNVTLSCEQNLNHDAMYWYRQDPGQGLRLIYYSQIVNDFQKGDIAEGYSVSREKKESFPLTVTSAQKNPTAFYLCAPYRLNYGYTFGSGTRLTVV.

The CDR3 protein is CSALDLNRNTGELFF. The CDR3 bases are TGCAGTGCTTTGGATCTTAACAGGAACACCGGGGAGCTGTTTTTT. The J gene is TRBJ2-2, the V gene TRBV20-1; D uncertain. The CDR3 totals 15 residues. Trimming removed 5 bases from V and 1 base from J, with 14 bases in between. Looked up from germline, CDR1 is DFQATT and CDR2 is SNEGSKA (reference sequence).

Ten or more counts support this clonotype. CDR3 sequence reads: CSAPSRGPNDEQFF. The CDR3 DNA sequence: TGCAGTGCACCAAGTAGGGGGCCTAACGATGAGCAGTTCTTC. The chain carries TRBV20-1 and TRBJ2-1; 7 positions agree with TRBD1. This CDR3 spans 14 amino acids. Germline V gives CDR1 DFQATT, CDR2 SNEGSKA (reference sequence). The V gene end was trimmed by 6 bases and the J gene end by 8 bases; junction bases not matched to a gene: 13.

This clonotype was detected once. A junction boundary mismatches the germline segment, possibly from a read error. The CDR3 region is CATSVAGGPGPYNERFF. CDR3 nucleotide sequence: TGTGCCACCAGTGTAGCGGGAGGGCCCGGCCCCTACAATGAGCGGTTCTTC. The chain links TRBV24-1 to TRBJ2-1; 11 bases are shared with TRBD2. Germline CDR1 KGHDR, CDR2 SFDVKD. This CDR3 spans 17 amino acids.

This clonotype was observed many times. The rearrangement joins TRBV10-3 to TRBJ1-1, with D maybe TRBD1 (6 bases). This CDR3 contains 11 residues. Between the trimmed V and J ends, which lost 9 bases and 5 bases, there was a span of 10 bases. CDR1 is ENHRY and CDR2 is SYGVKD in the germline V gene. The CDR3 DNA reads TGTGCCATTAGTACAGGGACTGAAGCTTTCTTT. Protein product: CAISTGTEAFF.

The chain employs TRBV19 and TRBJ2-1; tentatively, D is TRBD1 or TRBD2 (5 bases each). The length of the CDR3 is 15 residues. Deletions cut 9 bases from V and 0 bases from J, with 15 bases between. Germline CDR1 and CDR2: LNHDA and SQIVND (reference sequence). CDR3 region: CASNSGARSYNEQFF. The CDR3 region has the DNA TGTGCCAGCAATTCCGGGGCCCGCTCCTACAATGAGCAGTTCTTC. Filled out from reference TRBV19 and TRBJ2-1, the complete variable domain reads DGGITQSPKYLFRKEGQNVTLSCEQNLNHDAMYWYRQDPGQGLRLIYYSQIVNDFQKGDIAEGYSVSREKKESFPLTVTSAQKNPTAFYLCASNSGARSYNEQFFGPGTRLTVL.

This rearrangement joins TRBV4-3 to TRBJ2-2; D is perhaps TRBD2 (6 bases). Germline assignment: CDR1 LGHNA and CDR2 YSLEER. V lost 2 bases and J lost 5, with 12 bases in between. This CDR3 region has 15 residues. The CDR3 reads CASSQKTRSTGELFF. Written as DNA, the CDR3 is TGCGCCAGCAGCCAAAAGACTAGGTCTACCGGGGAGCTGTTTTTT.

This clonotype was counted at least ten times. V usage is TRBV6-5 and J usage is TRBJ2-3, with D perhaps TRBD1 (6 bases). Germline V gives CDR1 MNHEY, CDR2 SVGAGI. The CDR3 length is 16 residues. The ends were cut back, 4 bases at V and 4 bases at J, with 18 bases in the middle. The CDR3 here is CASSSSTGVSPDTQYF. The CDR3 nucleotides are TGTGCCAGCAGTTCCTCGACAGGTGTCTCCCCAGATACGCAGTATTTT.

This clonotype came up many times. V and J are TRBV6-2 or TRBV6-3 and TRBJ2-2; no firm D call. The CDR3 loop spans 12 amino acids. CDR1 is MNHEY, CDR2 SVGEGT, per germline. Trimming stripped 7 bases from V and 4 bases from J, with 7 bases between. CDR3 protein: CASTSSTGELFF. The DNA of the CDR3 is TGTGCCAGCACCTCTAGCACCGGGGAGCTGTTTTTT.

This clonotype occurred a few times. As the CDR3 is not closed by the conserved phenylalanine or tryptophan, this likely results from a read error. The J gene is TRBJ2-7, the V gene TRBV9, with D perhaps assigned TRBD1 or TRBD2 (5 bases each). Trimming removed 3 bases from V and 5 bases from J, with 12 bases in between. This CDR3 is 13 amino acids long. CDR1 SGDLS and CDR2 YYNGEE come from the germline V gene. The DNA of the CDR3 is TGTGCCAGCAGCGGGCGAGGGGCCAACGAGCAGTACCTC. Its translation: CASSGRGANEQYL.

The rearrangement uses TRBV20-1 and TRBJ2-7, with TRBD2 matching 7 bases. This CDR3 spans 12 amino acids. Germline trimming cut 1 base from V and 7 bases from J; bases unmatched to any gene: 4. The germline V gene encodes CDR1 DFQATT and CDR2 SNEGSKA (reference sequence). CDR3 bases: TGCAGTGCTAGAGTGGGAGGGTGGGAGCAGTACTTC. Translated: CSARVGGWEQYF.

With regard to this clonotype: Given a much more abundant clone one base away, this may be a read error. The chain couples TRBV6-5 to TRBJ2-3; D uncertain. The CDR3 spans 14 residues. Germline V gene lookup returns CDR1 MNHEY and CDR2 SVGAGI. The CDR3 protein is CACSYYRSTDTQYF. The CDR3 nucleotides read TGTGCCTGCAGTTACTACCGGAGCACAGATACGCAGTATTTT.

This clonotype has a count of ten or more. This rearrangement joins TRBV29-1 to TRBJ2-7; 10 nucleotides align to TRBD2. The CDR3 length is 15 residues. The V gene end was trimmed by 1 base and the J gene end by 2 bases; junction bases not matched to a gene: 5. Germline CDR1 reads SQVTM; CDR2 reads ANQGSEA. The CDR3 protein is CSVEVRTSGTYEQYF. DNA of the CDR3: TGCAGCGTTGAAGTTAGGACTAGCGGCACCTACGAGCAGTACTTC.

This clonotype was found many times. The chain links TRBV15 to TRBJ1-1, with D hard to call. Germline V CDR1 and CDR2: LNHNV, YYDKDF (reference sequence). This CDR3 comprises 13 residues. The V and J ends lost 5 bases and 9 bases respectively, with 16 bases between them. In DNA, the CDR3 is TGTGCCACCAGCGGCGGACGTCCTGCCAAAGCTTTCTTT. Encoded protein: CATSGGRPAKAFF.

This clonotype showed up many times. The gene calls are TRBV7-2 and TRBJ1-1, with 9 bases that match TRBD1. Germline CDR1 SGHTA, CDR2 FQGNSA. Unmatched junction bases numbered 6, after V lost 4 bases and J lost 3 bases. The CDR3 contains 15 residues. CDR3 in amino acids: CASSSLQGAYTEAFF. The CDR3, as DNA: TGTGCCAGCAGCTCCCTACAGGGGGCGTACACTGAAGCTTTCTTT. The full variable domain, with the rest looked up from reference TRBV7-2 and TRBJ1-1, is GAGVSQSPSNKVTEKGKDVELRCDPISGHTALYWYRQSLGQGLEFLIYFQGNSAPDKSGLPSDRFSAERTGGSVSTLTIQRTQQEDSAVYLCASSSLQGAYTEAFFGQGTRLTVV.

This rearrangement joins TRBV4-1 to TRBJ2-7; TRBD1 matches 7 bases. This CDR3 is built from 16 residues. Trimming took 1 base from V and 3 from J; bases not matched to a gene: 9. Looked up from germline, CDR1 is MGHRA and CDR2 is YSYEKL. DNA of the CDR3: TGCGCCAGCAGCCAAGCCTTAGGGACAGTTATCTACGAGCAGTACTTC. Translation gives CASSQALGTVIYEQYF.

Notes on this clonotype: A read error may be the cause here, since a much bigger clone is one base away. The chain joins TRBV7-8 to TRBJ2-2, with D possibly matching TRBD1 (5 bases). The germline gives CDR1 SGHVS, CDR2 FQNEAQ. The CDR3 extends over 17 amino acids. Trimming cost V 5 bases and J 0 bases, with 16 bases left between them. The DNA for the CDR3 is TGTGCCAGCAGCCGACGTAGGGGCAGCGCGAACACCGGGGAGCTGTTTTTT. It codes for CASSRRRGSANTGELFF.

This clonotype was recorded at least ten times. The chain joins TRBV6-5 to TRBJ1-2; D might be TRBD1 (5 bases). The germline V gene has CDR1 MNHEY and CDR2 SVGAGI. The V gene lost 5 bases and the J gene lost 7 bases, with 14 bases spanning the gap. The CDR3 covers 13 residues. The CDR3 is CASSAKGAGGYTF. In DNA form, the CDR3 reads TGTGCCAGCAGTGCCAAAGGGGCCGGTGGCTACACCTTC.

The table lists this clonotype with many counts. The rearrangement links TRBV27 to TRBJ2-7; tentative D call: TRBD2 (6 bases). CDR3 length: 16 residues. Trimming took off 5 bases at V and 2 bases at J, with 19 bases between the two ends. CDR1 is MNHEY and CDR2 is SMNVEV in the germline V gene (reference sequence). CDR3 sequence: CASSPLGSEGTYEQYF. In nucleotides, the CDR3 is TGTGCCAGCAGTCCACTCGGGTCGGAGGGAACCTACGAGCAGTACTTC.

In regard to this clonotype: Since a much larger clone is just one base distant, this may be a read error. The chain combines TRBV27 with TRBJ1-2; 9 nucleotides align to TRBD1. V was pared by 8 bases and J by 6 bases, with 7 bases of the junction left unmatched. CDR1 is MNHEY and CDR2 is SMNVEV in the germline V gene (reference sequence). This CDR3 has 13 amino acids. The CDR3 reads CASGSRTGDGYTF. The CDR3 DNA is TGTGCCAGCGGTTCGAGGACAGGGGATGGCTACACCTTC.